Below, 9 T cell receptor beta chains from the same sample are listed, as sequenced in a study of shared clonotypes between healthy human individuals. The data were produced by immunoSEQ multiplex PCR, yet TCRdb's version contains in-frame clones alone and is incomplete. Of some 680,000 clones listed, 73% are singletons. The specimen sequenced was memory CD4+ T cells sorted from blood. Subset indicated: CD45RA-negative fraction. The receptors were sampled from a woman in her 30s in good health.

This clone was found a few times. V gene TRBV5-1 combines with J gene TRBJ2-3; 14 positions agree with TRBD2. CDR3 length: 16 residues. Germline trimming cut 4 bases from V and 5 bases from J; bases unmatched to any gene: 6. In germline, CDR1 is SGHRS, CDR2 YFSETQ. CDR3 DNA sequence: TGCGCCAGCAGCAGGGGACTAGCGGGAGAGGGAGATACGCAGTATTTT. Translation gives CASSRGLAGEGDTQYF.

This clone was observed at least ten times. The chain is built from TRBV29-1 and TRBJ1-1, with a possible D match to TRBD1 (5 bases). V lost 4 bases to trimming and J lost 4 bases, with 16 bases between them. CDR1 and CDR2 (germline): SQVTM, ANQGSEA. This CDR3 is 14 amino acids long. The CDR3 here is CSVGQIFGGTEAFF. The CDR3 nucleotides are TGCAGCGTTGGACAGATCTTCGGTGGCACTGAAGCTTTCTTT.

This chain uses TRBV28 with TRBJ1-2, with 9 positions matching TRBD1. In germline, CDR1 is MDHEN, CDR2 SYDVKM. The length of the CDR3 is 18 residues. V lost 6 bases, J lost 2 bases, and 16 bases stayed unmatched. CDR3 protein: CASSPYKTGGVENYGYTF. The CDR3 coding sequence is TGTGCCAGCAGCCCTTACAAAACAGGGGGCGTTGAGAACTATGGCTACACCTTC.

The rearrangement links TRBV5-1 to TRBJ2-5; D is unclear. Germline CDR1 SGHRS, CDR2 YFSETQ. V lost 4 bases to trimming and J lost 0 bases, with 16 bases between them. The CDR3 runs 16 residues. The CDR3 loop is CASSRSGGVYQETQYF. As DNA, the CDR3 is TGCGCCAGCAGCCGGTCGGGCGGAGTGTACCAAGAGACCCAGTACTTC.

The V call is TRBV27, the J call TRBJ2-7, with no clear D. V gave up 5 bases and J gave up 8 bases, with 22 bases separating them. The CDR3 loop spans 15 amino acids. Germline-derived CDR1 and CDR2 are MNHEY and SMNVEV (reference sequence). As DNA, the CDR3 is TGTGCCAGCAGTCCAAACCTCATGGGGAAGTTCAAGCAGTACTTC. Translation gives CASSPNLMGKFKQYF.

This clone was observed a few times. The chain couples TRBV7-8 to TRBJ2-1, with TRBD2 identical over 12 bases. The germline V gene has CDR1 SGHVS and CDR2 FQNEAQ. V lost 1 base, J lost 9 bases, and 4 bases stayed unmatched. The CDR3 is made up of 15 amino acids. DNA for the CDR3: TGTGCCAGCAGCTTAGTCCTAGCGGGAGGGATTGAGCAGTTCTTC. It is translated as CASSLVLAGGIEQFF.

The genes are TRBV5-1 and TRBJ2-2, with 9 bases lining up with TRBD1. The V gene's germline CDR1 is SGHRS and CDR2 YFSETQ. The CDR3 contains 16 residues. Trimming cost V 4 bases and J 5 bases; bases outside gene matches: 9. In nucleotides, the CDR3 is TGCGCCAGCAGCCAGATGGGACAGGGAGAAACCGGGGAGCTGTTTTTT. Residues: CASSQMGQGETGELFF.

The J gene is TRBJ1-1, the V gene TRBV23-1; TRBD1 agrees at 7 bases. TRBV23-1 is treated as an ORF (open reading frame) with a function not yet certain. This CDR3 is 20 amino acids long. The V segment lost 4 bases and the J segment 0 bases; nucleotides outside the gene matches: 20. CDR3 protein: CASSPKLRDSAYRMNTEAFF. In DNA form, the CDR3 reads TGCGCCAGCAGTCCGAAACTTCGGGACAGCGCATATAGAATGAACACTGAAGCTTTCTTT.

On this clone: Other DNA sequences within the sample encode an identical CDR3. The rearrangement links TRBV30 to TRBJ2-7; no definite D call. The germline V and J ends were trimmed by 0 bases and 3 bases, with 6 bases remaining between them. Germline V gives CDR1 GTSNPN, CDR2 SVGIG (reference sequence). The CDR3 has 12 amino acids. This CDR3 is CAWSVTSYEQYF. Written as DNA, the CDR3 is TGTGCCTGGAGTGTAACGAGCTACGAGCAGTACTTC.